The clone carrying this T cell receptor beta chain was seen many times. The antigen remains undetermined. The data belong to a study of identical twins. Study findings and constraints: The analysis was cross-sectional rather than longitudinal within donors.

It was template switching that added a universal primer site, and there were unique molecular identifiers on the cDNA. TCRdb processed the 5' RACE reads anew with MiXCR; each CDR3 protein has one entry. This table holds 550,000 to 700,000 distinct CDR3 sequences, approximately 9.6% found once. The trim removed 2 bases at V and 1 base at J, leaving 1 base unmatched. CDR1 is SGHDT, CDR2 YYEEEE, per germline. This CDR3 is built from 14 residues. This sample was shared with a second study, whose subject was yellow fever vaccine responses in identical twins.

The J gene is TRBJ2-7, the V gene TRBV5-6, with 9 bases aligning to TRBD1. This clonotype was sampled from a woman aged 18-29 years in good health. Sequenced input: PBMCs. CDR3: CASSFGTGSYEQYF. In DNA form, the CDR3 reads TGTGCCAGCAGCTTCGGGACAGGGTCCTACGAGCAGTACTTC.